One T cell receptor (beta chain) is described in this entry. Its specificity is not known. The data were taken from a study of T cell repertoires in cytomegalovirus infection. Study-level information: Both a matching HLA type and CMV infection were indicated by public TCR beta signatures.

TCRdb independently ran MiXCR on the reads; one entry per CDR3 protein. The profile shows around 300,000 distinct CDR3 sequences, roughly 21% of them singletons. The clonotype comes from a human donor in good health (CMV status not recorded). Some clones in this sample may be carry-over from other donors' samples. This sample comprised cultured PBMCs, obtained from culture after CMV antigen stimulation.

The CDR3 loop reads CASSPGLAGAVNIQYF. In nucleotides, the CDR3 is TGTGCCAGCAGTCCGGGACTAGCGGGAGCGGTAAACATTCAGTACTTC. This chain uses TRBV28 with TRBJ2-4; 14 bases match TRBD2. After removal of 5 bases from V and 6 bases from J, the junction contained 6 bases not matched to a gene. CDR1 is MDHEN and CDR2 is SYDVKM in the germline V gene. The CDR3 extends over 16 amino acids. Variable domain in full (rest from reference TRBV28 and TRBJ2-4): DVKVTQSSRYLVKRTGEKVFLECVQDMDHENMFWYRQDPGLGLRLIYFSYDVKMKEKGDIPEGYSVSREKKERFSLILESASTNQTSMYLCASSPGLAGAVNIQYFGAGTRLSVL.